This note documents a single TCR beta chain sequence. The data were taken from a study of control samples from healthy donors and cancer patients. Clones were read by immunoSEQ multiplex PCR, and TCRdb kept only the in-frame ones, dropping some. The sample has 90,000 or so clones; more than 85% are singletons. The CDR3 spans 14 residues. The germline CDR1 and CDR2 sequences are SGHVS and FNYEAQ. Trimming pared 5 bases from V and 7 bases from J, leaving 18 bases between. The material sequenced was blood. V gene TRBV7-6 combines with J gene TRBJ2-7, with a tentative D call TRBD1 (5 bases). This clonotype originated in a woman aged 50 to 60 in good health. The CDR3 coding sequence is TGTGCCAGCAGCGAGCAGGGTCCCCCAAAGGAGCAGTACTTC. Translating it yields CASSEQGPPKEQYF.